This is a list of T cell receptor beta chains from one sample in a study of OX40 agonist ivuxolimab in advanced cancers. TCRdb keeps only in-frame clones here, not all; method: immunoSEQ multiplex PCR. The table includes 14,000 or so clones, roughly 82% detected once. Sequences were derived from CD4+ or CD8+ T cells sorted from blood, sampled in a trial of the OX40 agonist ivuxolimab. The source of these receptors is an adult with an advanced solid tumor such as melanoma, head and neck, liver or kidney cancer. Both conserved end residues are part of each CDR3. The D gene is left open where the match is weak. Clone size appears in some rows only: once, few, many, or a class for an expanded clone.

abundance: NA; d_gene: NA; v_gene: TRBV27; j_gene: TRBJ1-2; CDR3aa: CASSLSTGLYGYTF; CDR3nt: TGTGCCAGCAGTTTATCCACAGGCCTCTATGGCTACACCTTC
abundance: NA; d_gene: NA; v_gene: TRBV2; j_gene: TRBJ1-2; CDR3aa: CASSEGYFETYTF; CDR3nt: TGTGCCAGCAGTGAGGGGTATTTTGAAACCTACACCTTC
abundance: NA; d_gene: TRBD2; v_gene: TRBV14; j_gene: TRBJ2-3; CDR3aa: CASSQFGGRADTQYF; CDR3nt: TGTGCCAGCAGCCAGTTCGGCGGGAGGGCAGATACGCAGTATTTT
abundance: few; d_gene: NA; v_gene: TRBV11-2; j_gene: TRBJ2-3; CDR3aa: CASSFSYSGDTQYF; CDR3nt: TGTGCCAGCAGCTTTTCCTACTCGGGAGATACGCAGTATTTT
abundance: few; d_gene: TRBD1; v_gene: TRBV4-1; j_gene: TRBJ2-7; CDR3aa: CASSPGTESLEQYF; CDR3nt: TGCGCCAGCAGCCCCGGGACAGAATCCCTCGAGCAGTACTTC
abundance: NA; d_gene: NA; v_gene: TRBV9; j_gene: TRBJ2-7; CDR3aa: CASSHPPQASSYEQYF; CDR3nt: TGTGCCAGCAGCCACCCTCCTCAGGCTAGCTCCTACGAGCAGTACTTC
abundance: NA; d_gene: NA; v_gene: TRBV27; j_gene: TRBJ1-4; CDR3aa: CASSSAANEKLFF; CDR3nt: TGTGCCAGCAGTTCGGCCGCAAATGAAAAACTGTTTTTT
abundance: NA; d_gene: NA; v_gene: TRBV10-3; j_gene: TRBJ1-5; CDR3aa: CAISEEEGRPQHF; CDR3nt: TGTGCCATCAGTGAGGAGGAAGGACGGCCCCAGCATTTT
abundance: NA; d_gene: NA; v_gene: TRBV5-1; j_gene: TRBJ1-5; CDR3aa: CASSSGTNQPQHF; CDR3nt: TGCGCCAGCAGCTCTGGGACGAATCAGCCCCAGCATTTT
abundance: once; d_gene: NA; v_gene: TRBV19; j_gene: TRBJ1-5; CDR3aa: CASSIAYRVGQPQHF; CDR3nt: TGTGCCAGTAGTATAGCCTACAGGGTGGGTCAGCCCCAGCATTTT
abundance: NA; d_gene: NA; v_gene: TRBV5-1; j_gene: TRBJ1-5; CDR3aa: CASSLASQGPYQPQHF; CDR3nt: TGTGCCAGCAGCTTGGCCTCGCAGGGACCGTATCAGCCCCAGCATTTT
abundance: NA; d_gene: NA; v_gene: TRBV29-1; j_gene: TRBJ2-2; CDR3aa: CSVVPGGRNTGELFF; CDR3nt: TGCAGCGTTGTCCCAGGGGGGAGGAACACCGGGGAGCTGTTTTTT
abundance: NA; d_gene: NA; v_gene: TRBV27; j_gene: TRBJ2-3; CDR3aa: CASSLIGTDTQYF; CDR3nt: TGTGCCAGCAGCCTGATAGGCACAGATACGCAGTATTTT
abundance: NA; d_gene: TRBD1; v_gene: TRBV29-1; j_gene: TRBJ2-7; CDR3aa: CSVTGTGVHEQYF; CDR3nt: TGCAGCGTTACCGGGACAGGGGTCCACGAGCAGTACTTC
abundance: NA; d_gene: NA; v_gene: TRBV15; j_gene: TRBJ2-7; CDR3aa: CATSRDRATALYEQYF; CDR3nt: TGTGCCACCAGCAGAGATCGTGCGACAGCTCTCTACGAGCAGTACTTC
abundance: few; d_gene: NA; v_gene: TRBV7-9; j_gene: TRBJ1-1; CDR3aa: CASSPALLGTEAFF; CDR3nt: TGTGCCAGCTCGCCGGCCCTCCTCGGGACTGAAGCTTTCTTT
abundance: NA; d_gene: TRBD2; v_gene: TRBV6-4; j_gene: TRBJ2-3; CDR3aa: CASSDTASGGAAQYF; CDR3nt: TGTGCCAGCAGTGACACGGCTAGCGGGGGGGCCGCGCAGTATTTT
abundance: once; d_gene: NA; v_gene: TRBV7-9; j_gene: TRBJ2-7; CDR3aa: CASSSSHRAGYEQYF; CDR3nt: TGTGCCAGCAGCTCTTCCCACAGGGCAGGCTACGAGCAGTACTTC
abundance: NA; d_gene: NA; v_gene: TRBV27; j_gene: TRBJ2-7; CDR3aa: CASSFRGRGEQYF; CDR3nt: TGTGCCAGCAGTTTTAGAGGCAGGGGCGAGCAGTACTTC
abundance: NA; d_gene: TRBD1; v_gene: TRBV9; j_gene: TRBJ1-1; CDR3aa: CASSVNGQGANEAFF; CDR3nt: TGTGCCAGCAGCGTAAACGGACAGGGGGCAAATGAAGCTTTCTTT
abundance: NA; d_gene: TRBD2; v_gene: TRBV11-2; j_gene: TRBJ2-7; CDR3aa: CASRSGLAGSDEQYF; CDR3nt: TGTGCCAGCAGGTCAGGACTAGCGGGTAGCGACGAGCAGTACTTC
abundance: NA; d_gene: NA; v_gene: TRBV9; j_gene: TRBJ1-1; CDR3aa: CASSVGGVNTEAFF; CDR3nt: TGTGCCAGCAGCGTCGGGGGAGTGAACACTGAAGCTTTCTTT
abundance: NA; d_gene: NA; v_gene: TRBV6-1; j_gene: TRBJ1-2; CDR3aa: CASSEVGGQTYGYTF; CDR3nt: TGTGCCAGCAGTGAAGTAGGAGGACAGACCTATGGCTACACCTTC
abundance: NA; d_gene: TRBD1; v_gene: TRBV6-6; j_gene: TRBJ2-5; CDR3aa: CASTVQGETQYF; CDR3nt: TGTGCCAGCACGGTACAGGGGGAGACCCAGTACTTC
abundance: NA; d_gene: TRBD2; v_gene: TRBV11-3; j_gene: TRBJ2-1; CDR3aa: CASSSGRSVYNEQFF; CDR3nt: TGTGCCAGCAGCAGCGGGAGGTCGGTATACAATGAGCAGTTCTTC
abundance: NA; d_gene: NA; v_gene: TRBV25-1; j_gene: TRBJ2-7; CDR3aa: CASSETEGTLSEQYF; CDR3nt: TGTGCCAGCAGTGAGACGGAGGGTACCCTCTCCGAGCAGTACTTC
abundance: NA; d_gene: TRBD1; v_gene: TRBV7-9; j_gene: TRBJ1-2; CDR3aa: CASSLGGQEARYGYTF; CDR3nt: TGTGCCAGCAGCTTAGGAGGACAGGAGGCGAGGTATGGCTACACCTTC
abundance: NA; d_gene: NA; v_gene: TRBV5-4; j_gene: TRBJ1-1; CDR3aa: CASSSAGSYTEAFF; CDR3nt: TGTGCCAGCAGCTCTGCAGGGTCGTACACTGAAGCTTTCTTT
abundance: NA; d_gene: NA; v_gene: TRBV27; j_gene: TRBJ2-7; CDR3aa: CASSLGGTYEQYF; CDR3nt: TGTGCCAGCAGTTTAGGAGGAACCTACGAGCAGTACTTC
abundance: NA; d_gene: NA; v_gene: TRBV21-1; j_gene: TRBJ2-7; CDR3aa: CASSLPLYEQYF; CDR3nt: TGTGCCAGCAGCCTTCCCCTTTACGAGCAGTACTTC
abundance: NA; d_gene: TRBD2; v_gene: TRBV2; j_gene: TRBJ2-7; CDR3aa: CASTGRGSLHEQYF; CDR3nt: TGTGCCAGCACCGGTCGCGGGAGTCTCCACGAGCAGTACTTC
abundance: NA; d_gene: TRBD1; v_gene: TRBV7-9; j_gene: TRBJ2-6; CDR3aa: CASSHGQGLSGANVLTF; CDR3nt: TGTGCCAGCAGCCACGGACAGGGACTCTCTGGGGCCAACGTCCTGACTTTC
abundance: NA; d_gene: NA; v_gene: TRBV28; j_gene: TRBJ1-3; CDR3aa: CASSLQGGGNTIYF; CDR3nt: TGTGCCAGCAGTTTACAGGGAGGCGGAAACACCATATATTTT
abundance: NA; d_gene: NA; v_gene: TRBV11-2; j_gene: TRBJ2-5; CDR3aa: CASSLQGNGETQYF; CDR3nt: TGTGCCAGCAGTCTACAGGGTAATGGCGAGACCCAGTACTTC
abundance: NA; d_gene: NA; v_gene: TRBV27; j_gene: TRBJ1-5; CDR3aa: CASSLSFDQPQHF; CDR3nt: TGTGCCAGCAGTTTATCGTTCGATCAGCCCCAGCATTTT
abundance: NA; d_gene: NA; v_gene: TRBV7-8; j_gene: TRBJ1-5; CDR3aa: CASSLRVGDSNQPQHF; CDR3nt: TGTGCCAGCAGCTTAAGGGTGGGCGACTCAAATCAGCCCCAGCATTTT
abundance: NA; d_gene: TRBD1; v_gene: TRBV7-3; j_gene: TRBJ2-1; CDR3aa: CASSYWDSRGYNEQFF; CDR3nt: TGTGCCAGCAGCTATTGGGACAGCCGGGGATACAATGAGCAGTTCTTC
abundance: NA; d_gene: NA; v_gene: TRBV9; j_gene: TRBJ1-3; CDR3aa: CASSHGRESGNTIYF; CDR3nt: TGTGCCAGCAGCCACGGACGGGAGTCTGGAAACACCATATATTTT
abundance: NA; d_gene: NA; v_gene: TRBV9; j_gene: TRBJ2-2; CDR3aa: CASSVARDGGSTGELFF; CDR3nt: TGTGCCAGCAGCGTAGCGAGAGATGGGGGCAGCACCGGGGAGCTGTTTTTT
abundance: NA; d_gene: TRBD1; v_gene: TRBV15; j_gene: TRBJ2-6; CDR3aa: CATSRDPEQGDILRPSGANVLTF; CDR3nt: TGTGCCACCAGCAGAGATCCGGAACAGGGGGATATTTTAAGACCCTCTGGGGCCAACGTCCTGACTTTC
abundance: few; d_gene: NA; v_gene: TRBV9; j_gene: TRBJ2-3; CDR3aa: CASSVRGTADTQYF; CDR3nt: TGTGCCAGCAGCGTAAGGGGGACCGCAGATACGCAGTATTTT
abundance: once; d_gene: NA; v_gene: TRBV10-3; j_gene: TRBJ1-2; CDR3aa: CAISEAEGFAYGYTF; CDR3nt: TGTGCCATCAGTGAGGCTGAGGGTTTTGCTTATGGCTACACCTTC
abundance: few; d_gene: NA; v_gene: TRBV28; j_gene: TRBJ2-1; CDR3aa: CASSPSRHSYNEQFF; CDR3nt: TGTGCCAGCAGTCCCTCGAGACACTCCTACAATGAGCAGTTCTTC
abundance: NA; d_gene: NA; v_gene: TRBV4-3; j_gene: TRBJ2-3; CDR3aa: CASSQGVGVTSTDTQYF; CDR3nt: TGCGCCAGCAGCCAGGGGGTAGGCGTGACTAGCACAGATACGCAGTATTTT
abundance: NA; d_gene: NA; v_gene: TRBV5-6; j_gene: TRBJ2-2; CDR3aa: CASTGIGTGELFF; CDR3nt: TGTGCCAGCACCGGAATTGGGACCGGGGAGCTGTTTTTT
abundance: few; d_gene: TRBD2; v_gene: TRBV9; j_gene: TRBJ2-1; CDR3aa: CASSWTSGRDGNEQFF; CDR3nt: TGTGCCAGCAGCTGGACTAGCGGGAGGGATGGGAATGAGCAGTTCTTC
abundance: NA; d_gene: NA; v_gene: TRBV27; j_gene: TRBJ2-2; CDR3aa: CASKTTGELFF; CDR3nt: TGTGCCAGCAAGACCACCGGGGAGCTGTTTTTT